A selection of T cell receptor beta chains follows, all from one sample in a study of long-term antiretroviral therapy in people with HIV. Repertoires were generated with immunoSEQ multiplex PCR, while TCRdb's copy carries only in-frame clones and drops some. Among under 45,000 clones, approximately 85% were seen once, and the ten largest hold roughly 6.1%. The sequenced sample was unsorted PBMCs, obtained 3.1 years after starting antiretroviral therapy. The source of these receptors is a woman aged 50 to 60 with HIV. Both conserved end residues are part of each CDR3. D genes are given only for firm matches. Part of the rows lack a size; the others show once, few, many or a class for expanded clones.

V gene,J gene,clone size,D gene,CDR3 protein,CDR3 DNA
TRBV11-3,TRBJ1-6,.,TRBD1,CASSGQGANSPLHF,TGTGCCAGCAGCGGACAGGGGGCTAATTCACCCCTCCACTTT
TRBV7-8,TRBJ2-3,.,TRBD2,CASSPRGLAGGQLGDTQYF,TGTGCCAGCAGCCCACGGGGACTAGCGGGGGGGCAGCTTGGAGATACGCAGTATTTT
TRBV7-9,TRBJ1-5,.,.,CASSPANQPQHF,TGTGCCAGCAGCCCCGCTAATCAGCCCCAGCATTTT
TRBV5-1,TRBJ2-3,.,.,CASSSTSLGDTQYF,TGCGCCAGCAGCTCGACTAGTTTAGGAGATACGCAGTATTTT
TRBV5-6,TRBJ2-1,.,TRBD2,CASSYPSGGSPNEQFF,TGTGCCAGCAGCTACCCTAGCGGGGGCTCTCCCAATGAGCAGTTCTTC
TRBV12-5,TRBJ2-7,.,.,CASDIQGSYEQYF,TGTGCTAGTGACATACAGGGAAGCTACGAGCAGTACTTC
TRBV5-1,TRBJ2-3,.,.,CASSLAVRGGSTDTQYF,TGCGCCAGCAGCTTGGCCGTACGAGGGGGGAGCACAGATACGCAGTATTTT
TRBV29-1,TRBJ2-7,once,.,CSVKFQGGTYEQYF,TGCAGCGTGAAATTCCAGGGAGGAACCTACGAGCAGTACTTC
TRBV27,TRBJ1-1,.,.,CASSLVPRWTEAFF,TGTGCCAGCAGTTTAGTCCCCAGGTGGACTGAAGCTTTCTTT
TRBV11-2,TRBJ2-1,.,TRBD1,CASFGQGYNEQFF,TGTGCCAGCTTTGGACAGGGCTACAATGAGCAGTTCTTC